This TCR beta chain stems from a study of cytomegalovirus exposure and HLA in healthy donors. This CDR3 region has 14 residues. Trimming stripped 0 bases from V and 0 bases from J, with 4 bases between. The germline gives CDR1 MNHNS, CDR2 SASEGT. The repertoire was sequenced with immunoSEQ multiplex PCR; TCRdb's copy has only in-frame clones and lacks some. The table includes more than 150,000 clones, 88% detected once. The rearrangement joins TRBV6-1 to TRBJ2-3; D remains unclear. The sample comprised PBMCs. This receptor was identified in a man in his late teens or twenties in good health and CMV-seronegative. The CDR3 region is CASSEATSTDTQYF. For the CDR3, the DNA is TGTGCCAGCAGTGAAGCAACAAGCACAGATACGCAGTATTTT.